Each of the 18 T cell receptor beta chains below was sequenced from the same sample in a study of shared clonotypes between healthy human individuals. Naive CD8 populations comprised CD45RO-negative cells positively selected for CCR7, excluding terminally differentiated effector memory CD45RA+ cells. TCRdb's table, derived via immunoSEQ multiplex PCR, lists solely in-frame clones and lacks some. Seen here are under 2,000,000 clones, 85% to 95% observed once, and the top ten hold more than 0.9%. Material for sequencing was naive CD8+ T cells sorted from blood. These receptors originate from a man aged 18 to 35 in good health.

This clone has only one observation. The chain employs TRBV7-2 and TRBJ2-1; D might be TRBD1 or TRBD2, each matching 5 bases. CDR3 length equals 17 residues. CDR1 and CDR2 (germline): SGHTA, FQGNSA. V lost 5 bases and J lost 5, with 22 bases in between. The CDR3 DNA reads TGTGCCAGCAGCACCTCGTCCCGAGGGGCGTACCACAATGAGCAGTTCTTC. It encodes CASSTSSRGAYHNEQFF.

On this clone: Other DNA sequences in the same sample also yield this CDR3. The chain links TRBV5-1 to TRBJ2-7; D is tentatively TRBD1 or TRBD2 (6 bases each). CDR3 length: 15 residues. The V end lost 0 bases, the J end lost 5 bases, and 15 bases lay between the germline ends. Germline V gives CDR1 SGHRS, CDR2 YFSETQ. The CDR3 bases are TGCGCCAGCAGCTTGGAAGGGGGGCTAGGGGACGAGCAGTACTTC. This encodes CASSLEGGLGDEQYF.

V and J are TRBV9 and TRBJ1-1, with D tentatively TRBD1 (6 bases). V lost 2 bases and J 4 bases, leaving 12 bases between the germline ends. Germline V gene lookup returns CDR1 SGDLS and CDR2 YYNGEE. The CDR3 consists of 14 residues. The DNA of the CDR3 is TGTGCCAGCAGCGTGGGGTCGGGGGCCACTGAAGCTTTCTTT. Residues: CASSVGSGATEAFF.

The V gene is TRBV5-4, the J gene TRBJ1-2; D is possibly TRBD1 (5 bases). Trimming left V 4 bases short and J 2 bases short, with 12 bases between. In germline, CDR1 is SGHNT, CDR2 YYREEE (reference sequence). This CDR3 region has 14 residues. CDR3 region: CASSIDSNNYGYTF. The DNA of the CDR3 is TGTGCCAGCAGCATAGACAGCAACAACTATGGCTACACCTTC.

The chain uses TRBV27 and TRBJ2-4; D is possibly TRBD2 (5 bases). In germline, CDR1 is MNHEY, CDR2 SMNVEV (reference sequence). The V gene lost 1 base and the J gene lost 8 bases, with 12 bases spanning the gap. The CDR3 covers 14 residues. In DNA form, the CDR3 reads TGTGCCAGCAGTTTATTCCCGGGGATGGACATTCAGTACTTC. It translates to CASSLFPGMDIQYF.

As DNA, the CDR3 is TGTGCCAGCAGCATCCTAGCGGGAGGGGCCTACAATGAGCAGTTCTTC. This encodes CASSILAGGAYNEQFF. The V and J genes are TRBV11-2 and TRBJ2-1; 12 nucleotides align to TRBD2. Germline CDR1 and CDR2: SGHAT and FQNNGV. V lost 5 bases to trimming and J lost 2 bases; unmatched junction nucleotides: 4. This CDR3 region has 16 residues. The whole variable domain, remainder taken from reference TRBV11-2 and TRBJ2-1, is EAGVAQSPRYKIIEKRQSVAFWCNPISGHATLYWYQQILGQGPKLLIQFQNNGVVDDSQLPKDRFSAERLKGVDSTLKIQPAKLEDSAVYLCASSILAGGAYNEQFFGPGTRLTVL.

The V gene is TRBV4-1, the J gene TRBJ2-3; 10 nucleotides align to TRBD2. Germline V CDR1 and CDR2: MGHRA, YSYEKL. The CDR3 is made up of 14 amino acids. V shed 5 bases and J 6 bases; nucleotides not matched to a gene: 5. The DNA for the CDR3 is TGCGCCAGCAGCGGAGCGGGAGGGTCGGATACGCAGTATTTT. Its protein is CASSGAGGSDTQYF.

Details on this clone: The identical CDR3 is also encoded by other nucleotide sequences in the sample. CDR3 sequence reads: CASSYLGSSTDTQYF. The CDR3 bases are TGTGCCAGCAGTTACCTCGGCAGTTCCACAGATACGCAGTATTTT. The chain uses TRBV6-5 and TRBJ2-3; D unresolved. V was cut by 2 bases and J by 2 bases, with 11 bases left in between. The CDR3 loop spans 15 amino acids. In germline, CDR1 is MNHEY, CDR2 SVGAGI.

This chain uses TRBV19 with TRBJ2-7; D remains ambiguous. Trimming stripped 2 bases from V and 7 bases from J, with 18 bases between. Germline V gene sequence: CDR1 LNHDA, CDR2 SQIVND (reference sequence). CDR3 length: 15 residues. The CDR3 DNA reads TGTGCCAGTAGTATATTGCCTGGGAAGTTTAGGGAGCAGTACTTC. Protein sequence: CASSILPGKFREQYF.

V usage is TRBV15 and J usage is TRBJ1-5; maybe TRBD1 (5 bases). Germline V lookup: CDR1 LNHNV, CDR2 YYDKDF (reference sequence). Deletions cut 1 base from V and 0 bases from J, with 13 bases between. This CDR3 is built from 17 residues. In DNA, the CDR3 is TGTGCCACCAGCAGAGTGGGGCAGATGAATAGCAATCAGCCCCAGCATTTT. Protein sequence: CATSRVGQMNSNQPQHF. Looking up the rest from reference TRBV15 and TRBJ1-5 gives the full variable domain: DAMVIQNPRYQVTQFGKPVTLSCSQTLNHNVMYWYQQKSSQAPKLLFHYYDKDFNNEADTPDNFQSRRPNTSFCFLDIRSPGLGDTAMYLCATSRVGQMNSNQPQHFGDGTRLSIL.

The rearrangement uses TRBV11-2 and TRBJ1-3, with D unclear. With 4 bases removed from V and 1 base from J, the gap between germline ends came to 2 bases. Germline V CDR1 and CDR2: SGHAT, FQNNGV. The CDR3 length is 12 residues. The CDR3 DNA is TGTGCCAGCAGCTGGTCTGGAAACACCATATATTTT. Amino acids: CASSWSGNTIYF.

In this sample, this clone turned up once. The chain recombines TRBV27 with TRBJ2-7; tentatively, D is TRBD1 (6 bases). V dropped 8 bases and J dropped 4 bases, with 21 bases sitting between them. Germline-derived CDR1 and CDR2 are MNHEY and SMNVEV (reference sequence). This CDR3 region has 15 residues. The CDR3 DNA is TGTGCCAGCCTCCCCTGGGCAGGGGCGCTGTACGAGCAGTACTTC. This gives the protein CASLPWAGALYEQYF.

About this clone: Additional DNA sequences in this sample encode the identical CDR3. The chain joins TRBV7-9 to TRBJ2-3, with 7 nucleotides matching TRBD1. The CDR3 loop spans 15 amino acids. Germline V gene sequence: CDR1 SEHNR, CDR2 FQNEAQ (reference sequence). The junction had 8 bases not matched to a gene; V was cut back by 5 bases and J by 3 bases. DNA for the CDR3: TGTGCCAGCAGCCCCTCAGGGGGTGGGACAGATACGCAGTATTTT. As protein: CASSPSGGGTDTQYF.

The CDR3 DNA reads TGTGCCAGCAGTCGTCGTGAGGACGGGACCCAGTACTTC. It specifies CASSRREDGTQYF. V usage is TRBV27 and J usage is TRBJ2-5, with D hard to call. From germline, CDR1 is MNHEY and CDR2 SMNVEV (reference sequence). The germline V and J ends were trimmed by 5 bases and 7 bases, with 14 bases remaining between them. The CDR3 sequence is 13 residues long.

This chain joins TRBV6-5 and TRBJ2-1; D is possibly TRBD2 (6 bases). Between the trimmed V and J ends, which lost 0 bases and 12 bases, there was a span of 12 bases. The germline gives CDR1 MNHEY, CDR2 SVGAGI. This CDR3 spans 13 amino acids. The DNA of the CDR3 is TGTGCCAGCAGTTACTCCAATCTAGCGTCGCAGTTCTTC. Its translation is CASSYSNLASQFF.

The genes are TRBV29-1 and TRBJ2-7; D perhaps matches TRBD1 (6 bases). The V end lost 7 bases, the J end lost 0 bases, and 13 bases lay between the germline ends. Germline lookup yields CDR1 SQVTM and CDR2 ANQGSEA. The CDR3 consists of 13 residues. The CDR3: CSAETGLSYEQYF. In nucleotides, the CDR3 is TGCAGCGCCGAGACAGGACTCTCCTACGAGCAGTACTTC.

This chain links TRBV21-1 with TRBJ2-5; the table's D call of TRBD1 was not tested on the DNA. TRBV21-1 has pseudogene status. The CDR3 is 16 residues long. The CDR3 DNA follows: TGTGCCAGCAGCATTCCCGAGGGGGTTAGCCAAGAGACCCAGTACTTC. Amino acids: CASSIPEGVSQETQYF.

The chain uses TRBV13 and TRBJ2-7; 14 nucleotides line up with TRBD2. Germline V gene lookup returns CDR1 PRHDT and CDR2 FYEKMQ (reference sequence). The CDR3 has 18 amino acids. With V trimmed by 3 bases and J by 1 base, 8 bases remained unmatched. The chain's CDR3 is CASSLAGTSGSWSYEQYF. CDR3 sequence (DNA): TGTGCCAGCAGCTTGGCCGGGACTAGCGGGAGTTGGTCCTACGAGCAGTACTTC.